The following is a T cell receptor beta chain sequence with its context. No antigen is known for it. The junction shows a germline mismatch at one end, possibly a read error. The sample belongs to a study of persistence of HIV-infected CD4 T cells. Germline loops: CDR1 MGHDK, CDR2 SYGVNS. This CDR3 has 13 residues. Cells were stimulated nonspecifically with anti-CD3/anti-CD28 magnetic beads. Sorting of responding CD4+ T cells relied on upregulated CD40 ligand together with CD69. Sequencing used immunoSEQ version 4 in survey mode. Clones were read by immunoSEQ multiplex PCR, and TCRdb kept only the in-frame ones, dropping some. The sample shows tens of thousands of clones, about 87% of them seen only once.

The source was CD4+ T cells sorted from PBMCs after roughly 19-hour stimulation, collected from a patient who received antiretroviral therapy. The source of this sequence is an adult woman with HIV who was CMV-seropositive. The genes are TRBV25-1 and TRBJ1-4, with a possible D match to TRBD1 (5 bases). The CDR3 DNA sequence: TGTGCCAGCGGTGACGGGGGTCGGGAAAAACTGTTTTTT. Its protein product is CASGDGGREKLFF. The full variable domain, completed using reference TRBV25-1 and TRBJ1-4, is EADIYQTPRYLVIGTGKKITLECSQTMGHDKMYWYQQDPGMELHLIHYSYGVNSTEKGDLSSESTVSRIRTEHFPLTLESARPSHTSQYLCASGDGGREKLFFGSGTQLSVL.